The TCR beta chain under discussion was sequenced for a study of T cells in Graves' hyperthyroidism and ophthalmopathy. The trim removed 3 bases at V and 7 bases at J, leaving 6 bases unmatched. Germline V gene sequence: CDR1 SGHKS, CDR2 YYEKEE (reference sequence). The CDR3 is 14 amino acids. Study results and caveats: Onset of ophthalmopathy came a median 6.5 months after the model predicted it.

On the basis of clinical symptoms, serum thyroxine and TRAb, thyroid ultrasound and orbital computed tomography, diagnoses were made. As for this clonotype: Its matching antigen is unknown.

From RNA transcripts, TCR beta CDR3 regions were amplified. The HTBI primer set served for first-round RT-PCR of the TCR CDR3. A single record per CDR3 protein comes from TCRdb applying MiXCR to the multiplex PCR reads. The sample yields some 700,000 distinct CDR3 sequences, roughly a sixth seen once. The sequence was obtained from a man aged 50 to 60 with Graves' hyperthyroidism. The J gene is TRBJ1-4, the V gene TRBV5-5; 7 positions agree with TRBD1. Sequenced input: blood. CDR3 loop: CASSSRDSIEKLFF. The CDR3 bases are TGTGCCAGCAGCTCCCGGGACAGTATTGAAAAACTGTTTTTT.